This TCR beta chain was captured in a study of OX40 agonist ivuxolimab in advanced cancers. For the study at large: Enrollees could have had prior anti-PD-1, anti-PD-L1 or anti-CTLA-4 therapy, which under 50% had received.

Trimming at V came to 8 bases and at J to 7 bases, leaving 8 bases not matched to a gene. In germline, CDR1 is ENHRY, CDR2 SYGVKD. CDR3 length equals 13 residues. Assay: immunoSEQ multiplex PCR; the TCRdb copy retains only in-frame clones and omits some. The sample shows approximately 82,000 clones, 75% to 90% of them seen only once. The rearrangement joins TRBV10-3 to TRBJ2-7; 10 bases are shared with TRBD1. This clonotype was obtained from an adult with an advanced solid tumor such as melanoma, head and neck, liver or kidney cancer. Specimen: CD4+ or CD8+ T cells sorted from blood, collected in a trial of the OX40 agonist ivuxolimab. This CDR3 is CAIRRQGAGEQYF. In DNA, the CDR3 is TGTGCCATCCGGAGACAGGGGGCTGGGGAGCAGTACTTC.